These 21 T cell receptor beta chains were sequenced from one sample in a study of read filtering for tumor transcriptome and immune sequencing. The library was built from roughly 400 ng RNA with molecular barcoded adaptors for alpha/delta and beta/gamma chains. TCRdb reanalysed the reads using MiXCR and keeps one entry per CDR3 protein. Among tens of thousands of distinct CDR3 sequences listed, about a fifth were seen once. The sequencing sample was made of a population of CD138-negative cells sorted from bone marrow. The receptor set was obtained from a donor aged 40 or over with multiple myeloma.

V is TRBV6-1 and J is TRBJ2-4; tentatively, D is TRBD1 or TRBD2 (5 bases each). V was clipped by 1 base and J by 7 bases, with 8 bases between them. This CDR3 comprises 13 residues. Germline assignment: CDR1 MNHNS and CDR2 SASEGT. CDR3 loop: CASSEGGSNIQYF. Here the CDR3 DNA reads TGTGCCAGCAGTGAAGGGGGGAGCAACATTCAGTACTTC.

This clonotype was found many times. This chain connects TRBV20-1 to TRBJ2-1; the match to TRBD2 covers 11 bases. This CDR3 region has 15 residues. Germline assignment: CDR1 DFQATT and CDR2 SNEGSKA (reference sequence). Unmatched junction bases numbered 9, after V lost 7 bases and J lost 4 bases. The CDR3 spells CSVPLAGGLYNEQFF. In DNA form, the CDR3 reads TGCAGTGTTCCGCTAGCGGGAGGACTTTACAATGAGCAGTTCTTC.

The chain recombines TRBV7-9 with TRBJ1-5; TRBD1 aligns across 9 bases. V was clipped by 0 bases and J by 3 bases; unmatched bases: 9. Germline CDR1 SEHNR, CDR2 FQNEAQ (reference sequence). This CDR3 region has 18 residues. The CDR3 nucleotides read TGTGCCAGCAGCTTAGCACCCCCGACAGGGGGTAACAATCAGCCCCAGCATTTT. It translates to CASSLAPPTGGNNQPQHF.

This clonotype showed up many times. The V and J genes are TRBV7-2 and TRBJ1-2; the D is unclear. The ends were cut back, 6 bases at V and 5 bases at J, with 16 bases in the middle. CDR1 and CDR2 (germline): SGHTA, FQGNSA. The CDR3 is 14 residues long. The CDR3 DNA is TGTGCCAGCAGACCCCGCTCCCCGGGGTATGGCTACACCTTC. Translated, it gives CASRPRSPGYGYTF.

In this sample, this clonotype is medium-sized. The CDR3 loop is CSAPIRGITEAFF. Written as DNA, the CDR3 is TGCAGTGCTCCAATCAGGGGAATCACTGAAGCTTTCTTT. The rearrangement joins TRBV20-1 to TRBJ1-1; a possible D gene is TRBD1 (6 bases). The CDR3 consists of 13 residues. Germline V CDR1 and CDR2: DFQATT, SNEGSKA (reference sequence). V lost 5 bases and J 4 bases, leaving 14 bases between the germline ends.

Many counts were recorded for this clonotype. This chain links TRBV5-1 with TRBJ2-1; D might be TRBD1 (6 bases). This CDR3 is 15 amino acids long. Trimming removed 0 bases from V and 7 bases from J, with 14 bases in between. The germline CDR1 and CDR2 sequences are SGHRS and YFSETQ. This CDR3 is CASSLEQGKANEQFF. CDR3 coding DNA: TGCGCCAGCAGCTTGGAACAGGGTAAGGCGAATGAGCAGTTCTTC.

The genes are TRBV20-1 and TRBJ2-7, with 12 bases fitting TRBD1. J gave up 7 bases and V 3 bases, and 10 bases lay outside the gene matches. Germline V gives CDR1 DFQATT, CDR2 SNEGSKA (reference sequence). The CDR3 sequence is 15 residues long. The DNA of the CDR3 is TGCAGTGCTAGGGCCCCGGGACAGGGGGCACGTGAGCAGTACTTC. Translating it yields CSARAPGQGAREQYF.

This clonotype was counted at least ten times. The chain uses TRBV9 and TRBJ2-1; no clear D gene. V dropped 1 base and J dropped 5 bases, with 10 bases sitting between them. CDR3 length: 14 residues. From germline, CDR1 is SGDLS and CDR2 YYNGEE. CDR3 protein: CASSVKDQNNEQFF. The CDR3 DNA sequence: TGTGCCAGCAGCGTAAAAGACCAGAACAATGAGCAGTTCTTC.

In this sample, this clonotype turned up many times. This rearrangement joins TRBV2 to TRBJ2-4, with 12 bases identical to TRBD2. Per germline, CDR1 SNHLY and CDR2 FYNNEI. There are 18 residues in the CDR3. J was trimmed by 2 bases and V by 3 bases; bases with no gene match: 8. The CDR3 protein is CASSESWRTSGTKNIQYF. The DNA for the CDR3 is TGTGCCAGCAGTGAGTCCTGGCGGACTAGCGGGACCAAAAACATTCAGTACTTC.

V is TRBV20-1 and J is TRBJ2-1, with 10 bases that match TRBD2. V dropped 4 bases and J dropped 5; count of bases not matched to a gene: 11. The CDR3 length is 16 residues. Germline V gives CDR1 DFQATT, CDR2 SNEGSKA (reference sequence). This chain's CDR3 is CSATGLAASGDNEQFF. CDR3 DNA sequence: TGCAGTGCTACCGGACTAGCGGCGAGCGGTGACAATGAGCAGTTCTTC.

This clonotype was detected ten times or more. The rearrangement uses TRBV7-2 and TRBJ2-1; D is possibly TRBD2 (7 bases). The CDR3 is made up of 15 amino acids. Germline V CDR1 and CDR2: SGHTA, FQGNSA. Trimming removed 5 bases at V and 0 bases at J, with 11 bases between. CDR3 protein: CASSLGGASYNEQFF. In nucleotides, the CDR3 is TGTGCCAGCAGCCTAGGGGGGGCCTCCTACAATGAGCAGTTCTTC.

This clonotype was picked up many times. V gene TRBV7-2 combines with J gene TRBJ2-3; 7 positions match TRBD2. The germline V gene has CDR1 SGHTA and CDR2 FQGNSA. With 1 base clipped from V and 4 bases from J, the junction kept 5 bases outside the gene matches. The CDR3 runs to 15 residues. The CDR3 DNA reads TGTGCCAGCAGCTTAGTTGCGGGGGTGGCAGATACGCAGTATTTT. This gives the protein CASSLVAGVADTQYF. The variable domain in full, completed from reference TRBV7-2 and TRBJ2-3, reads GAGVSQSPSNKVTEKGKDVELRCDPISGHTALYWYRQSLGQGLEFLIYFQGNSAPDKSGLPSDRFSAERTGGSVSTLTIQRTQQEDSAVYLCASSLVAGVADTQYFGPGTRLTVL.

CDR3 sequence: CSARETDNQPQHF. The CDR3 coding sequence is TGCAGTGCTAGAGAAACAGACAATCAGCCCCAGCATTTT. This rearrangement joins TRBV20-1 to TRBJ1-5; D is uncertain. This CDR3 spans 13 amino acids. V lost 0 bases to trimming and J lost 3 bases, with 6 bases between them. The V gene's germline CDR1 is DFQATT and CDR2 SNEGSKA (reference sequence).

This clonotype came up many times. CDR3 amino acids: CASSSLTSGKGNEQFF. For the CDR3, the DNA is TGTGCCAGCAGTTCCCTAACTAGCGGGAAAGGCAATGAGCAGTTCTTC. The chain links TRBV6-6 to TRBJ2-1, with TRBD2 identical over 10 bases. From germline, CDR1 is MNHNY and CDR2 SVGAGI (reference sequence). The CDR3 runs 16 residues. Germline trimming cut 4 bases from V and 6 bases from J; bases unmatched to any gene: 9.

This clonotype has ten or more counts. This chain uses TRBV20-1 with TRBJ2-1; D is perhaps TRBD2 (6 bases). There are 20 residues in the CDR3. Germline lookup yields CDR1 DFQATT and CDR2 SNEGSKA (reference sequence). Trimming took off 3 bases at V and 0 bases at J, with 27 bases between the two ends. The CDR3 sequence is CSASSVDFDPGLRSYNEQFF. CDR3 coding DNA: TGCAGTGCTAGCTCCGTAGACTTCGATCCAGGACTACGCTCCTACAATGAGCAGTTCTTC.

Many counts were recorded for this clonotype. The chain recombines TRBV28 with TRBJ1-5; D unresolved. Germline V CDR1 and CDR2: MDHEN, SYDVKM. CDR3 length: 12 amino acids. V was shortened by 11 bases and J by 0 bases, with 8 bases between the two germline ends. The CDR3 DNA follows: TGTGCCGGCGCCGATAGCAATCAGCCCCAGCATTTT. This translates into CAGADSNQPQHF. The entire variable domain, with the rest obtained from reference TRBV28 and TRBJ1-5, is as follows: DVKVTQSSRYLVKRTGEKVFLECVQDMDHENMFWYRQDPGLGLRLIYFSYDVKMKEKGDIPEGYSVSREKKERFSLILESASTNQTSMYLCAGADSNQPQHFGDGTRLSIL.

In its sample, this clonotype was seen many times. This rearrangement joins TRBV3-1 to TRBJ2-7; possibly TRBD1 for D (6 bases). The CDR3 length is 14 residues. Trimming stripped 4 bases from V and 0 bases from J, with 10 bases between. Germline loops: CDR1 LGHDT, CDR2 YNNKEL (reference sequence). CDR3 amino acids: CASSLDRSSYEQYF. The CDR3 DNA follows: TGTGCCAGCAGCCTGGACAGATCCTCCTACGAGCAGTACTTC.

There are many counts of this clonotype. The chain is built from TRBV7-3 and TRBJ2-1, with 7 bases that match TRBD2. The V and J ends lost 5 bases and 7 bases, in that order; junction bases with no gene match: 14. Germline V gene lookup returns CDR1 SGHTA and CDR2 FQGTGA. The CDR3 runs to 16 residues. CDR3: CASSPSGLQGRNEQFF. Written as DNA, the CDR3 is TGTGCCAGCAGCCCCTCGGGACTACAAGGTCGGAATGAGCAGTTCTTC.

This clonotype was found many times. The chain uses TRBV7-9 and TRBJ1-1, with no clear D. Germline values: CDR1 SEHNR, CDR2 FQNEAQ (reference sequence). The CDR3 is made up of 13 amino acids. V was clipped by 1 base and J by 5 bases, with 8 bases between them. The CDR3 DNA follows: TGTGCCAGCAGCTTAGGAGGGCTTACTGAAGCTTTCTTT. Amino acid sequence: CASSLGGLTEAFF.

This clonotype was seen ten or more times. This chain joins TRBV2 and TRBJ2-3; 11 positions match TRBD2. The trim removed 7 bases at V and 2 bases at J, leaving 14 bases unmatched. This CDR3 comprises 18 residues. Germline V CDR1 and CDR2: SNHLY, FYNNEI. The chain's CDR3 is CASMLVGLAGGNTDTQYF. Here the CDR3 DNA reads TGTGCCAGCATGTTGGTAGGACTAGCGGGCGGTAACACAGATACGCAGTATTTT.

This clonotype turned up a few times. The V call is TRBV6-1, the J call TRBJ2-1; either TRBD1 or TRBD2 may fit D (5 bases each). Germline V gene lookup returns CDR1 MNHNS and CDR2 SASEGT. The CDR3 has 14 amino acids. V was shortened by 6 bases and J by 5 bases, with 14 bases between the two germline ends. The CDR3 nucleotides are TGTGCCAGCAGAGGGACGCTTCGAAACAATGAGCAGTTCTTC. This gives the protein CASRGTLRNNEQFF.